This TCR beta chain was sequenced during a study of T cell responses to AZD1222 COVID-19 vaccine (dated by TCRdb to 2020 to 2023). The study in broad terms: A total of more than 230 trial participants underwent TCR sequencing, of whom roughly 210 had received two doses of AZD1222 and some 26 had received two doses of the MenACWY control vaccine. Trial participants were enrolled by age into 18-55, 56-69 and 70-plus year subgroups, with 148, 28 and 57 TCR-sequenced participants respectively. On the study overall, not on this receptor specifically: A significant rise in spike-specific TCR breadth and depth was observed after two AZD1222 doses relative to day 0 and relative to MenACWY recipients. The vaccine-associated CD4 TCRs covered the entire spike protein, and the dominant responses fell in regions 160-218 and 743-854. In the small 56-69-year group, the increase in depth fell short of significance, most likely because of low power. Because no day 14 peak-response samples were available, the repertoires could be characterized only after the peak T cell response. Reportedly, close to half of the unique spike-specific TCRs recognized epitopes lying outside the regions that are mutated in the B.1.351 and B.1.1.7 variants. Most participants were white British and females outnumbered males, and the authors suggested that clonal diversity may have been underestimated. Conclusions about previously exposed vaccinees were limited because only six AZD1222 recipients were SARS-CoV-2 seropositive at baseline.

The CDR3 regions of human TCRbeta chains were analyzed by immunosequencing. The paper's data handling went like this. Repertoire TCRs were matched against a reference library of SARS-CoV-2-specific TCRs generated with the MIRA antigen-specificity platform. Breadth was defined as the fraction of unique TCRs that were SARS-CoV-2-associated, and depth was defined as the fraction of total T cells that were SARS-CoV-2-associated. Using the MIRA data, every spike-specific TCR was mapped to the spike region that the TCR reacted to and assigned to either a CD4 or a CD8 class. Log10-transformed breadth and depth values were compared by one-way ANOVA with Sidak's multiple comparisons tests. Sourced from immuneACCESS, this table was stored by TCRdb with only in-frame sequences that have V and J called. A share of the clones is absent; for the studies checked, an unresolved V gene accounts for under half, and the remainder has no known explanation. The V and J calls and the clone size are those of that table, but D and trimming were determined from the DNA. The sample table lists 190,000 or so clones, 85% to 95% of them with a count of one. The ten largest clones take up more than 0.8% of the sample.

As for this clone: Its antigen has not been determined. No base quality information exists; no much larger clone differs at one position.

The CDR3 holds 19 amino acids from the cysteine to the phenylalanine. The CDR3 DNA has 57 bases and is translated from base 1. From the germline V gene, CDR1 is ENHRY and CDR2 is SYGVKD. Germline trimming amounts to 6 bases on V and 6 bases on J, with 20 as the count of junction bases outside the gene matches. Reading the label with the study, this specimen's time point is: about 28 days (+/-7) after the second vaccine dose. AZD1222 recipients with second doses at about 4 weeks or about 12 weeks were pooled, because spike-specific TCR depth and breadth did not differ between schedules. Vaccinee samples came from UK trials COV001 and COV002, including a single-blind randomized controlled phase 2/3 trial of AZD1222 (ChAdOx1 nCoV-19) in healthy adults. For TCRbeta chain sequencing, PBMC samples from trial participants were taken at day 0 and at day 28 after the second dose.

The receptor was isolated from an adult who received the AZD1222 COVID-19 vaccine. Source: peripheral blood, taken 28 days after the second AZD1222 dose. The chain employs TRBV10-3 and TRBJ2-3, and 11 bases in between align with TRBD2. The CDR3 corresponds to CAISRTSGGPTRVTDTQYF. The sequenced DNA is TGTGCCATCAGCCGTACTAGCGGGGGTCCCACACGGGTTACGGATACGCAGTATTTT.